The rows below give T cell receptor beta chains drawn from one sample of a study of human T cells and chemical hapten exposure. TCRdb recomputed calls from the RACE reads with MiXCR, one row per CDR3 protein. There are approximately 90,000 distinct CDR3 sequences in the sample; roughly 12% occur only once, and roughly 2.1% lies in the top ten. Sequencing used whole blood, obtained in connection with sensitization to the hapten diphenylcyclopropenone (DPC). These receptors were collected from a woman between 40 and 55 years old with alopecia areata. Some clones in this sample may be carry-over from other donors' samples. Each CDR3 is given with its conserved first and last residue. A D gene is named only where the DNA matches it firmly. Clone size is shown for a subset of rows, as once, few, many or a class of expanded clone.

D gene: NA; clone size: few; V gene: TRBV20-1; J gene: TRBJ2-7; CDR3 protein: CSARAPGVNEQYF; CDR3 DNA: TGCAGTGCTAGAGCCCCAGGGGTCAACGAGCAGTACTTC
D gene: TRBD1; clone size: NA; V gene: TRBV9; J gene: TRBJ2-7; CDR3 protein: CASSGRTGDSSYEQYF; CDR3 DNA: TGTGCCAGCAGCGGACGGACAGGCGATAGCTCCTACGAGCAGTACTTC
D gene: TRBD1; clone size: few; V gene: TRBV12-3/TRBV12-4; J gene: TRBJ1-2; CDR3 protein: CASSLARQGANGYTF; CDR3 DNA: TGTGCCAGCAGTTTAGCGAGACAGGGGGCTAATGGCTACACCTTC
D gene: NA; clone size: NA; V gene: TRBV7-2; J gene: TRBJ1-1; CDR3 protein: CASGGYNTEAFF; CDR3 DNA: TGTGCCAGCGGGGGATACAACACTGAAGCTTTCTTT
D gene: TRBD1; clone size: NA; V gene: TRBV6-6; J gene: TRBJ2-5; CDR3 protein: CASSPNRGNTQYF; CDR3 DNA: TGTGCCAGCAGTCCTAACAGGGGCAACACCCAGTACTTC
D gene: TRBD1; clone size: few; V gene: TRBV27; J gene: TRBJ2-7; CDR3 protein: CASRGLRDRPSYEQYF; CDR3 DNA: TGTGCCAGCAGGGGCTTAAGGGACAGGCCTTCCTACGAGCAGTACTTC
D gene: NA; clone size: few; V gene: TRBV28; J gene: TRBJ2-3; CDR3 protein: CASSTSSRTQYF; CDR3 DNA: TGTGCCAGCAGTACTTCCAGCCGAACGCAGTATTTT
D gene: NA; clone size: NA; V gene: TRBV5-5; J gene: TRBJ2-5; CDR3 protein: CASSLAEAVQETQYF; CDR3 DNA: TGTGCCAGCAGCTTGGCGGAGGCAGTCCAAGAGACCCAGTACTTC
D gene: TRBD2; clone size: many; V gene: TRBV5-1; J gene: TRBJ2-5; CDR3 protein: CASSLAGGGRETQYF; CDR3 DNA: TGCGCCAGCAGCTTGGCGGGGGGTGGAAGAGAGACCCAGTACTTC
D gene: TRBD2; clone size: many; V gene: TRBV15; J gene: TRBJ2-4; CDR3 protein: CATSRDVSGGDIQYF; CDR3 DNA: TGTGCCACCAGCAGAGATGTAAGCGGGGGGGACATTCAGTACTTC
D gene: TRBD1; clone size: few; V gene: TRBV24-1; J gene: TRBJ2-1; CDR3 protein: CATSDAGTGGNEQFF; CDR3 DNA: TGTGCCACCAGTGATGCCGGGACAGGGGGCAATGAGCAGTTCTTC
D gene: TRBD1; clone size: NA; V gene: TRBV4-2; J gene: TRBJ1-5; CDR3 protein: CASSQAAQKGGLNQPQHF; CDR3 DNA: TGTGCCAGCAGCCAAGCTGCACAGAAAGGGGGCCTCAATCAGCCCCAGCATTTT
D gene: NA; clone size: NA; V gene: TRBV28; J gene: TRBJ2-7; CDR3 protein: CASSFLQASSYEQYF; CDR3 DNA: TGTGCCAGCAGTTTTTTACAGGCTAGCTCCTACGAGCAGTACTTC
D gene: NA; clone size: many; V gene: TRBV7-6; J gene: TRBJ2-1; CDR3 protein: CASSSAYINEQFF; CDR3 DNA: TGTGCCAGCAGCTCAGCTTATATCAATGAGCAGTTCTTC
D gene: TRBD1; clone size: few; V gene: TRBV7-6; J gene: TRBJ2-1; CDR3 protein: CASSLGQGVYEQFF; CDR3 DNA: TGTGCCAGCAGCTTGGGACAGGGGGTCTATGAGCAGTTCTTC
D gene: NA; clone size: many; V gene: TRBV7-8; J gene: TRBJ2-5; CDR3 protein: CASSLTRIRSLGETQYF; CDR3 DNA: TGTGCCAGCAGCTTAACAAGGATCAGGAGCTTGGGCGAGACCCAGTACTTC
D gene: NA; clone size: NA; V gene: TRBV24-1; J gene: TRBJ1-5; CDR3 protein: CATSTGYSNQPQHF; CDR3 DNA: TGTGCCACCAGTACAGGGTATAGCAATCAGCCCCAGCATTTT
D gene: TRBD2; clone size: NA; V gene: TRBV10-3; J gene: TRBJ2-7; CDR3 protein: CATHIAGSSYEQYF; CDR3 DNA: TGTGCCACCCACATAGCGGGGAGCTCCTACGAGCAGTACTTC
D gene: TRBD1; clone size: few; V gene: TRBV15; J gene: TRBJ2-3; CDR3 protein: CATSRDSPGGWDTQYF; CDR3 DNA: TGTGCCACCAGCAGAGATTCCCCAGGGGGCTGGGATACGCAGTATTTT
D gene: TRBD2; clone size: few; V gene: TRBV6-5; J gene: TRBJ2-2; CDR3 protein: CASSLAGDVTGELFF; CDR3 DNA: TGTGCCAGCAGTTTAGCGGGAGACGTCACCGGGGAGCTGTTTTTT
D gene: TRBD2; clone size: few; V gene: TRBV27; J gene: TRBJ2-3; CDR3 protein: CASSLWGSGTGTDTQYF; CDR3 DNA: TGTGCCAGCAGTTTATGGGGAAGCGGGACGGGCACAGATACGCAGTATTTT
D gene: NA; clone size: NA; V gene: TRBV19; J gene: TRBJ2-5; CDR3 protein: CASGDGGLQETQYF; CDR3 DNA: TGTGCCAGCGGAGACGGGGGGCTCCAAGAGACCCAGTACTTC
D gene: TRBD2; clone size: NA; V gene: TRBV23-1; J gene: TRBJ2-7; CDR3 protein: CASSQSGGLGSSYEQYF; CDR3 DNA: TGCGCCAGCAGTCAATCGGGGGGGTTGGGTTCCTCCTACGAGCAGTACTTC
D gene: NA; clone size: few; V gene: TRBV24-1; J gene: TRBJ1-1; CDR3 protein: CATSDPRTANTEAFF; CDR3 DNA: TGTGCCACCAGTGATCCGAGGACCGCCAACACTGAAGCTTTCTTT
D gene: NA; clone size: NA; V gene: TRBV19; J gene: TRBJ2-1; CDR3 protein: CASSFAGRVDYEQFF; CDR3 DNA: TGTGCCAGTAGCTTCGCGGGAAGGGTGGACTATGAGCAGTTCTTC
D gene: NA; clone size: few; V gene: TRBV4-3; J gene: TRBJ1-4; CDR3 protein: CASSQGQGIEKLFF; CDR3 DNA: TGCGCCAGCAGCCAGGGGCAGGGGATTGAAAAACTGTTTTTT
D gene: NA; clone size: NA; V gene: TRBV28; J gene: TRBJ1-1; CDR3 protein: CASRSSTEAFF; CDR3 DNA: TGTGCCAGCAGAAGTAGCACTGAAGCTTTCTTT
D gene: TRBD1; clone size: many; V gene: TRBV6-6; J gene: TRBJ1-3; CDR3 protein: CASSDQGADSGNTIYF; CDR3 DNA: TGTGCCAGCAGTGATCAGGGGGCCGACTCTGGAAACACCATATATTTT
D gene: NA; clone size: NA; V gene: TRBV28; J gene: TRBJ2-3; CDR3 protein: CASGAMGTDTQYF; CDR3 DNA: TGTGCCAGCGGAGCCATGGGGACCGATACGCAGTATTTT
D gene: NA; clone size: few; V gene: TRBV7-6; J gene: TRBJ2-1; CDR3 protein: CASSVDPSYNEQFF; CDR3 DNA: TGTGCCAGCAGCGTGGACCCCTCCTACAATGAGCAGTTCTTC
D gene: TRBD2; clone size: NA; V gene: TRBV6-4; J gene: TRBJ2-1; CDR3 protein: CAPMGGLAYYEQFF; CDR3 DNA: TGTGCCCCCATGGGGGGACTAGCGTATTATGAGCAGTTCTTC
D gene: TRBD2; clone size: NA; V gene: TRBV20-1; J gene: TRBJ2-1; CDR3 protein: CSARIAGVSDEQFF; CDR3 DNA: TGCAGTGCTAGGATCGCGGGAGTCTCGGATGAGCAGTTCTTC
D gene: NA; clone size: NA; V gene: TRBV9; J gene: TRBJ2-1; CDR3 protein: CASSGLAASYNEQFF; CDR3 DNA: TGTGCCAGCAGCGGGCTAGCAGCCTCCTACAATGAGCAGTTCTTC
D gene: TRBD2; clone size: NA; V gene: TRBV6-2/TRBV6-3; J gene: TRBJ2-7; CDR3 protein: CASSYRLAGGPEQYF; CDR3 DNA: TGTGCCAGCAGTTACCGGCTAGCGGGAGGGCCCGAGCAGTACTTC
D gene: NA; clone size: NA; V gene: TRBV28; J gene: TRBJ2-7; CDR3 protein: CASRLGLRLVGGYEQYF; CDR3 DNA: TGTGCCAGCAGGCTAGGACTCCGACTAGTGGGAGGCTACGAGCAGTACTTC
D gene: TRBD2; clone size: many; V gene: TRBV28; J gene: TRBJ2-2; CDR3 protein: CASSPLSSGSGGELFF; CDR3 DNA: TGTGCCAGCAGTCCCCTCTCTAGCGGGAGCGGCGGGGAGCTGTTTTTT
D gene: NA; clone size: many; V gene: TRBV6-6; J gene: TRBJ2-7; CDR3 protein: CASSSRTLDYEQYF; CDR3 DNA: TGTGCCAGCAGTTCCAGGACACTGGACTACGAGCAGTACTTC
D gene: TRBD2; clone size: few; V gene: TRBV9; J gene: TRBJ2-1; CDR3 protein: CASSSDGTTYNEQFF; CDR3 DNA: TGTGCCAGCAGCTCCGACGGGACTACCTACAATGAGCAGTTCTTC
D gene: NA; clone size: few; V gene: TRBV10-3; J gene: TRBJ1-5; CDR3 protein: CAISGKGQPQHF; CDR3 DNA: TGTGCCATCAGTGGCAAAGGACAGCCCCAGCATTTT
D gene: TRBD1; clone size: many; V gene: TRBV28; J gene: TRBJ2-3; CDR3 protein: CASSPGQSTDTQYF; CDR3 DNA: TGTGCCAGCAGTCCGGGACAGTCTACAGATACGCAGTATTTT
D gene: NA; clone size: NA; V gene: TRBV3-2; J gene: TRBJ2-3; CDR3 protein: CASSPRGLAGTDTQYF; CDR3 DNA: TGTGCCAGCAGCCCGCGCGGACTAGCGGGCACAGATACGCAGTATTTT
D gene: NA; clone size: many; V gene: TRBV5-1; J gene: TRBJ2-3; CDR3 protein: CASSLFSGSGADTQYF; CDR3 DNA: TGCGCCAGCAGCTTGTTTAGTGGGAGTGGTGCAGATACGCAGTATTTT
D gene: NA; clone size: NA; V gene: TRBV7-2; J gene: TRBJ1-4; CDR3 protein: CASSLMANEKLFF; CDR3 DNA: TGTGCCAGCAGCTTAATGGCGAATGAAAAACTGTTTTTT